This passage covers 25 T cell receptor beta chains from one sample sequenced in a study of blood T cell repertoires in COVID-19 (dated by TCRdb to 2018 to 2020). Library preparation was by the immunoSEQ multiplex PCR assay. TCRdb took over this immuneACCESS table, retaining in-frame rearrangements with V and J assigned. Such tables are incomplete; in checked studies, under half of the missing clones stem from an unresolved V gene, and the remainder is unexplained. This sample holds tens of thousands of clones; around nine tenths were observed only once. The ten largest clones represent roughly 2.1% of the sample. Sequencing used peripheral blood. These receptors were taken from a woman of 80 years or more with active or convalescent COVID-19.

The V and J genes are TRBV25-1 and TRBJ2-7, with a possible D match to TRBD1 (5 bases). The V gene lost 4 bases and the J gene lost 4 bases, with 11 bases spanning the gap. Germline loops: CDR1 MGHDK, CDR2 SYGVNS. The CDR3 extends over 13 amino acids. CDR3 amino acids: CASSAQGWYEQYF. As DNA, the CDR3 is TGTGCCAGCAGTGCGCAGGGTTGGTACGAGCAGTACTTC.

The DNA for the CDR3 is TGTGCCAGTAGTATAATGACTAGCGGGAGGGGGAACATTCAGTACTTC. Its protein product is CASSIMTSGRGNIQYF. This chain uses TRBV19 with TRBJ2-4; 14 nucleotides match TRBD2. The CDR3 spans 16 residues. Germline assignment: CDR1 LNHDA and CDR2 SQIVND (reference sequence). Germline trimming cut 2 bases from V and 7 bases from J; bases unmatched to any gene: 4.

This rearrangement joins TRBV14 to TRBJ2-3; D not certain. The ends were cut back, 5 bases at V and 0 bases at J, with 21 bases in the middle. This CDR3 region has 18 residues. Germline V gene data show CDR1 as SGHDN and CDR2 as FVKESK. As DNA, the CDR3 is TGTGCCAGCAGCTCCCCACCAGGATCCTTCATGAGCACAGATACGCAGTATTTT. This gives the protein CASSSPPGSFMSTDTQYF.

This clone came up a few times. Other DNA sequences in this specimen translate into the identical CDR3. The chain is built from TRBV4-3 and TRBJ1-1; D unresolved. Germline V CDR1 and CDR2: LGHNA, YSLEER. The V and J ends lost 1 base and 1 base respectively, with 4 bases between them. This CDR3 has 13 amino acids. The CDR3 reads CASSQAGNTEAFF. CDR3 nucleotides: TGCGCCAGCAGCCAAGCGGGGAACACTGAAGCTTTCTTT.

V usage is TRBV18 and J usage is TRBJ1-1; 7 nucleotides agree with TRBD1. CDR1 is KGHSH, CDR2 LQKENI, per germline. V lost 6 bases to trimming and J lost 1 base; unmatched junction nucleotides: 5. The CDR3 loop spans 14 amino acids. The CDR3 nucleotides are TGTGCCAGCTCCCGCGGGACAGCGAACACTGAAGCTTTCTTT. Residues: CASSRGTANTEAFF.

Note on this clone: Other DNA variants within this sample encode the same CDR3. The J gene is TRBJ1-1, the V gene TRBV29-1, with a possible D match to TRBD1 (6 bases). With 5 bases removed from V and 1 base from J, the gap between germline ends came to 14 bases. This CDR3 contains 14 residues. CDR1 and CDR2 (germline): SQVTM, ANQGSEA. CDR3 protein: CSVSADRPNTEAFF. The CDR3 nucleotides are TGCAGCGTTTCGGCGGACAGACCGAACACTGAAGCTTTCTTT.

This clone was observed a single time. CDR3 loop: CASSLETGRAEQFF. The CDR3 DNA is TGCGCCAGCAGCTTGGAAACAGGGAGGGCTGAGCAGTTCTTC. This chain connects TRBV5-1 to TRBJ2-1, with D possibly being TRBD2 (7 bases). The V gene's germline CDR1 is SGHRS and CDR2 YFSETQ. The V end was cut by 0 bases, the J end by 9 bases, with 13 bases between. The CDR3 runs to 14 residues.

The chain carries TRBV6-4 and TRBJ2-2, with 7 bases matching TRBD1. V lost 1 base and J lost 4; bases outside the gene matches: 3. Germline V CDR1 and CDR2: MRHNA, SNTAGT. CDR3 length: 15 residues. CDR3: CASSDLSGGTGELFF. The CDR3, as DNA: TGTGCCAGCAGTGACTTGTCAGGGGGCACCGGGGAGCTGTTTTTT.

The chain combines TRBV7-3 with TRBJ2-2; possible D gene TRBD2, 6 bases. Germline loops: CDR1 SGHTA, CDR2 FQGTGA. V lost 3 bases to trimming and J lost 2 bases, with 10 bases between them. The CDR3 consists of 15 residues. CDR3 bases: TGTGCCAGCAGCTTTAGCGGTGGTAACACCGGGGAGCTGTTTTTT. Amino acid sequence: CASSFSGGNTGELFF. The entire variable domain, with the rest obtained from reference TRBV7-3 and TRBJ2-2, is as follows: GAGVSQTPSNKVTEKGKYVELRCDPISGHTALYWYRQSLGQGPEFLIYFQGTGAADDSGLPNDRFFAVRPEGSVSTLKIQRTERGDSAVYLCASSFSGGNTGELFFGEGSRLTVL.

This chain connects TRBV18 to TRBJ2-1, with 7 bases identical to TRBD2. Germline CDR1 is KGHSH and CDR2 is LQKENI. The junction had 5 bases not matched to a gene; V was cut back by 0 bases and J by 0 bases. The CDR3 spans 17 residues. The CDR3 nucleotides read TGTGCCAGCTCACCACCGAAGGGCGGGAGCTCCTACAATGAGCAGTTCTTC. This sequence encodes CASSPPKGGSSYNEQFF. Supplemented by reference TRBV18 and TRBJ2-1, the full variable domain reads NAGVMQNPRHLVRRRGQEARLRCSPMKGHSHVYWYRQLPEEGLKFMVYLQKENIIDESGMPKERFSAEFPKEGPSILRIQQVVRGDSAAYFCASSPPKGGSSYNEQFFGPGTRLTVL.

This clone has more than one count but fewer than ten. The chain employs TRBV5-6 and TRBJ2-2, with 9 bases fitting TRBD2. The V gene's germline CDR1 is SGHDT and CDR2 YYEEEE. V shed 5 bases and J 1 base; nucleotides not matched to a gene: 6. The CDR3 has 16 residues. CDR3 coding DNA: TGTGCCAGCAGGGAGCGGGGGGCGAGGAACACCGGGGAGCTGTTTTTT. Translating gives CASRERGARNTGELFF.

This sequence joins TRBV14 and TRBJ1-5; possibly TRBD1 for D (5 bases). Germline CDR1 and CDR2: SGHDN and FVKESK. V dropped 3 bases and J dropped 5 bases, with 11 bases sitting between them. The CDR3 totals 14 residues. CDR3 protein: CASSQFQTDQPQHF. In DNA form, the CDR3 reads TGTGCCAGCAGCCAGTTTCAGACAGATCAGCCCCAGCATTTT. The full variable domain, its missing parts supplied by reference TRBV14 and TRBJ1-5, is EAGVTQFPSHSVIEKGQTVTLRCDPISGHDNLYWYRRVMGKEIKFLLHFVKESKQDESGMPNNRFLAERTGGTYSTLKVQPAELEDSGVYFCASSQFQTDQPQHFGDGTRLSIL.

V gene TRBV27 combines with J gene TRBJ1-2, with TRBD1 matching 9 bases. The V gene end was trimmed by 6 bases and the J gene end by 5 bases; junction bases not matched to a gene: 7. The CDR3 sequence is 14 residues long. Germline loops: CDR1 MNHEY, CDR2 SMNVEV (reference sequence). The DNA for the CDR3 is TGTGCCAGCAGAAGGACAGGGGCAGAATATGGCTACACCTTC. Residues: CASRRTGAEYGYTF.

As regards this clone: At one end the junction does not follow the germline gene, possibly because of a read error. This rearrangement joins TRBV5-8 to TRBJ1-6; D ambiguous. The length of the CDR3 is 13 residues. The germline gives CDR1 SGHTS, CDR2 YDEGEE. CDR3: CASSLSFNSPLHF. CDR3 DNA sequence: TGTGCCAGCAGCTTGTCCTTTAATTCACCCCTCCACTTT.

This chain connects TRBV7-9 to TRBJ1-6; 8 nucleotides line up with TRBD1. This CDR3 is built from 15 residues. Germline V lookup: CDR1 SEHNR, CDR2 FQNEAQ (reference sequence). V trimming: 4 bases; J trimming: 3 bases; junction bases outside the gene matches: 2. The CDR3 DNA reads as TGTGCCAGCAGCTCCGGACAGGGCTATAATTCACCCCTCCACTTT. Amino acid sequence: CASSSGQGYNSPLHF. Supplemented by reference TRBV7-9 and TRBJ1-6, the full variable domain reads DTGVSQNPRHKITKRGQNVTFRCDPISEHNRLYWYRQTLGQGPEFLTYFQNEAQLEKSRLLSDRFSAERPKGSFSTLEIQRTEQGDSAMYLCASSSGQGYNSPLHFGNGTRLTVT.

The V and J genes are TRBV6-1 and TRBJ2-5; TRBD2 matches at 8 bases. The V gene end was trimmed by 3 bases and the J gene end by 4 bases; junction bases not matched to a gene: 7. The CDR3 has 15 residues. Germline lookup yields CDR1 MNHNS and CDR2 SASEGT. CDR3 DNA sequence: TGTGCCAGCAGTGAGATGAGCGGGAGTGGAGAGACCCAGTACTTC. Protein: CASSEMSGSGETQYF.

The CDR3 coding sequence is TGCGCCAGCAGCTTTCTCGGCCCTAGGGGCCAAGAGACCCAGTACTTC. This codes for CASSFLGPRGQETQYF. The genes are TRBV5-1 and TRBJ2-5, with D maybe TRBD1 (5 bases). The V and J ends lost 2 bases and 1 base respectively, with 15 bases between them. Germline CDR1 is SGHRS and CDR2 is YFSETQ. The CDR3 sequence is 16 residues long. Based on the CDR3 plus reference TRBV5-1 and TRBJ2-5, the full variable domain is KAGVTQTPRYLIKTRGQQVTLSCSPISGHRSVSWYQQTPGQGLQFLFEYFSETQRNKGNFPGRFSGRQFSNSRSEMNVSTLELGDSALYLCASSFLGPRGQETQYFGPGTRLLVL.

The chain has TRBV7-9 and TRBJ1-1; D gene uncertain. Trimming removed 4 bases at V and 6 bases at J, with 12 bases between. Germline assignment: CDR1 SEHNR and CDR2 FQNEAQ (reference sequence). The CDR3 loop spans 13 amino acids. The CDR3 protein is CASSSLVTAEAFF. In nucleotides, the CDR3 is TGTGCCAGCAGCTCCCTGGTCACAGCTGAAGCTTTCTTT.

The rearrangement uses TRBV9 and TRBJ1-2, with 8 positions matching TRBD1. V trimming: 3 bases; J trimming: 7 bases; junction bases outside the gene matches: 5. Germline V gives CDR1 SGDLS, CDR2 YYNGEE. This CDR3 is 13 amino acids long. Here the CDR3 reads CASSEQGESGYTF. As DNA, the CDR3 is TGTGCCAGCAGCGAACAGGGGGAAAGTGGCTACACCTTC.

The V and J genes are TRBV5-8 and TRBJ2-7; TRBD2 matches at 7 bases. Germline-derived CDR1 and CDR2 are SGHTS and YDEGEE. V shed 3 bases and J 5 bases; nucleotides not matched to a gene: 2. The CDR3 consists of 12 residues. CDR3 coding DNA: TGTGCCAGCAGCTGGGAGGGAAACGAGCAGTACTTC. Translated: CASSWEGNEQYF.

The chain recombines TRBV28 with TRBJ1-1; D gene uncertain. The CDR3 is 14 amino acids. The germline gives CDR1 MDHEN, CDR2 SYDVKM. The V gene lost 2 bases and the J gene lost 1 base, with 8 bases spanning the gap. The CDR3 is CASSLGGPNTEAFF. For the CDR3, the DNA is TGTGCCAGCAGTTTAGGAGGACCGAACACTGAAGCTTTCTTT.

V and J are TRBV5-5 and TRBJ1-2; the D gene is possibly TRBD1 (6 bases). Germline CDR1 and CDR2: SGHKS and YYEKEE (reference sequence). Trimming left V 1 base short and J 8 bases short, with 12 bases between. This CDR3 has 13 amino acids. The CDR3 loop is CASSLLQGSGYTF. In nucleotides, the CDR3 is TGTGCCAGCAGCTTGTTACAGGGAAGCGGCTACACCTTC.

There are a few counts of this clone. The J gene is TRBJ1-5, the V gene TRBV29-1; D may be TRBD1 (5 bases). Per germline, CDR1 SQVTM and CDR2 ANQGSEA. This CDR3 contains 12 residues. CDR3: CSASQGHQPQHF. In DNA form, the CDR3 reads TGCAGTGCCAGTCAGGGCCATCAGCCCCAGCATTTT.

The rearrangement uses TRBV19 and TRBJ2-3, with a weak D call TRBD2 (5 bases). Trimming cost V 5 bases and J 2 bases, with 14 bases left between them. CDR1 and CDR2 from the germline V gene are LNHDA and SQIVND (reference sequence). The CDR3 has 15 amino acids. CDR3 sequence: CASSSPGRFTDTQYF. The DNA for the CDR3 is TGTGCCAGTAGTTCACCGGGGAGATTCACAGATACGCAGTATTTT.

The chain uses TRBV3-1 (or the pseudogene TRBV3-2) and TRBJ1-2; D perhaps matches TRBD1 (6 bases). CDR3 length: 16 amino acids. The ends were cut back, 4 bases at V and 2 bases at J, with 17 bases in the middle. CDR1 and CDR2 from the germline V gene are LGHDT and YNNKEL (reference sequence). CDR3 DNA sequence: TGTGCCAGCAGCCCCTGGCCACAGGGTGTAAACTATGGCTACACCTTC. This translates into CASSPWPQGVNYGYTF.